The rows below give T cell receptor beta chains drawn from one sample of a study of blood T cell repertoires in COVID-19. Assay: immunoSEQ multiplex PCR; the TCRdb copy retains only in-frame clones and omits some. The table has about 200,000 clones, 82% seen once. The sequenced material came from peripheral blood. All receptors come from a woman aged 65 to 85 with COVID-19, enrolled during active disease. CDR3s include the opening cysteine and the closing phenylalanine or tryptophan. D genes are given only for firm matches. Expanded clones get a size class; other rows say once, few or many, or leave the size out.

>TRBD2|16|TRBV6-2/TRBV6-3|TRBJ2-7|NA
TGTGCCAGCAGTTACTCGCTGGCGGGAGGTCTTTACGAGCAGTACTTC
CASSYSLAGGLYEQYF
>NA|15|TRBV28|TRBJ1-4|NA
TGTGCCAGCAGTTTAGGGACAACAACTAATGAAAAACTGTTTTTT
CASSLGTTTNEKLFF
>NA|13|TRBV27|TRBJ2-7|NA
TGTGCCAGCAGTTTCCTCGGGATAGACGAGCAGTACTTC
CASSFLGIDEQYF
>TRBD1|14|TRBV28|TRBJ2-2|NA
TGTGCCGCGGTGGGACAGCGGAACACCGGGGAGCTGTTTTTT
CAAVGQRNTGELFF
>NA|16|TRBV30|TRBJ1-5|few
TGTGCCTGGAGTCCCAAGGGTAGGGGTGACAATCAGCCCCAGCATTTT
CAWSPKGRGDNQPQHF
>TRBD1|15|TRBV20-1|TRBJ2-7|NA
TGCAGTGCTAGTACCATGGACAGGGGGTCCTACGAGCAGTACTTC
CSASTMDRGSYEQYF
>TRBD1|16|TRBV28|TRBJ1-1|many
TGTGCCAGCAGCCCCCCACAGGGGTTCGGGGACACTGAAGCTTTCTTT
CASSPPQGFGDTEAFF
>TRBD2|14|TRBV6-5|TRBJ2-1|NA
TGTGCCAGCAGGACTAGCGGGATAAGTAGTGAGCAGTTCTTC
CASRTSGISSEQFF
>TRBD1|15|TRBV24-1|TRBJ1-1|NA
TGTGCCACCAGTGATCCCCGACAGGGAGGCACTGAAGCTTTCTTT
CATSDPRQGGTEAFF
>NA|15|TRBV18|TRBJ2-1|NA
TGTGCCAGCTCACCATTACAGGGCTCCTACAATGAGCAGTTCTTC
CASSPLQGSYNEQFF
>NA|14|TRBV19|TRBJ1-6|NA
TGTGCCAGTAGTACCCGGACAGAAGGCTCACCCCTCCACTTT
CASSTRTEGSPLHF
>TRBD2|16|TRBV5-1|TRBJ2-5|NA
TGCGCCAGCAGCTTGTCGATCACTAGCGGGTTGGAGACCCAGTACTTC
CASSLSITSGLETQYF
>NA|12|TRBV7-9|TRBJ2-2|NA
TGTGCCAGCAGCTATCCCCGGGGGGAGCTGTTTTTT
CASSYPRGELFF
>NA|14|TRBV3-1/TRBV3-2|TRBJ1-2|NA
TGTGCCAGCAGCCCCCGAGGAGGGGAGAACGGCTACACCTTC
CASSPRGGENGYTF
>TRBD2|18|TRBV4-3|TRBJ2-1|NA
TGCGCCAGCAGCCAAGAAGGGCCTACTAGCGGGAGATACAATGAGCAGTTCTTC
CASSQEGPTSGRYNEQFF
>TRBD2|15|TRBV7-9|TRBJ2-1|NA
TGTGCCAGCAGCTCCCTCCGGGAGGCCTTCAATGAGCAGTTCTTC
CASSSLREAFNEQFF
>NA|13|TRBV29-1|TRBJ1-5|NA
TGCAGCGTTGAGTCCACGAGGGATCAGCCCCAGCATTTT
CSVESTRDQPQHF
>NA|13|TRBV28|TRBJ1-1|NA
TGTGCCAGCAGTCCCCAGTTATATGGTGAAGCTTTCTTT
CASSPQLYGEAFF
>TRBD1|11|TRBV20-1|TRBJ1-2|NA
TGCAGTGCTACAACGGGACAGGTTAACACCTTC
CSATTGQVNTF
>NA|14|TRBV28|TRBJ1-6|NA
TGTGCCAGCAGTTTAATAGGGGGGGGCTCACCCCTCCACTTT
CASSLIGGGSPLHF
>TRBD1|14|TRBV2|TRBJ1-6|NA
TGTGCCAGCAGTGAGGGACAGTGGGTTTCACCCCTCCACTTT
CASSEGQWVSPLHF
>NA|15|TRBV18|TRBJ1-3|NA
TGTGCCAGCTCGCTACAGGGAATGAGTGGAAACACCATATATTTT
CASSLQGMSGNTIYF
>NA|14|TRBV7-2|TRBJ1-1|NA
TGTGCCAGCAGCCTCCAGGGCCCGAACACTGAAGCTTTCTTT
CASSLQGPNTEAFF
>NA|11|TRBV27|TRBJ1-1|NA
TGTGCCACTTCTCGGAACACTGAAGCTTTCTTT
CATSRNTEAFF
>NA|14|TRBV19|TRBJ2-3|NA
TGTGCCACGGGTAGGCAAACCAAGTCAGATACGCAGTATTTT
CATGRQTKSDTQYF
>NA|15|TRBV7-2|TRBJ2-3|NA
TGTGCCAGCAGCTTAGCGCGGGACCTCACAGATACGCAGTATTTT
CASSLARDLTDTQYF
>TRBD1|16|TRBV28|TRBJ2-1|NA
TGTGCCAGCAGTTTAAAAGGGACAGGGATATACAATGAGCAGTTCTTC
CASSLKGTGIYNEQFF
>TRBD1|14|TRBV19|TRBJ1-2|NA
TGTGCCAGTAGTAATGGCAGGGGGAACTATGGCTACACCTTC
CASSNGRGNYGYTF
>NA|13|TRBV25-1|TRBJ1-2|NA
TGTGCCAGCTCCCCGCGGGGGGCGCTTGGCTACACCTTC
CASSPRGALGYTF
>NA|14|TRBV6-5|TRBJ1-5|NA
TGTGCCAGCAGTTACTCCGGGGGCAATCAGCCCCAGCATTTT
CASSYSGGNQPQHF
>TRBD2|15|TRBV5-6|TRBJ2-5|NA
TGTGCCAGCAGCTACGGACTAGCGGGAGAAGAGACCCAGTACTTC
CASSYGLAGEETQYF
>TRBD2|17|TRBV4-2|TRBJ2-3|once
TGTGCCAGCAGCCAAGGACGGCTAGCGGTCCTCACAGATACGCAGTATTTT
CASSQGRLAVLTDTQYF
>TRBD2|16|TRBV7-3|TRBJ2-3|NA
TGTGCCAGCAGCTTTTCTGCGGGAGGGGTGACAGATACGCAGTATTTT
CASSFSAGGVTDTQYF
>NA|15|TRBV19|TRBJ1-2|once
TGTGCCAGTAGTCCCCGGGGAGTTGGGTTCGCCGGCTACACCTTC
CASSPRGVGFAGYTF
>TRBD2|17|TRBV4-2|TRBJ2-7|few
TGTGCCAGCAGCCAAGTCGGGAGGCAGCGGAGCTCCTACGAGCAGTACTTC
CASSQVGRQRSSYEQYF
>NA|14|TRBV24-1|TRBJ1-5|NA
TGTGCCACCAGTGATGGGAGGGTTGGTCAGCCCCAGCATTTT
CATSDGRVGQPQHF
>TRBD1|17|TRBV29-1|TRBJ1-1|NA
TGCAGCGCCCACCCCTCGATGGGACAGGGTTTTTTCACTGAAGCTTTCTTT
CSAHPSMGQGFFTEAFF